A single sample is the source of the 32 T cell receptor beta chains below, sequenced in a study of human T cells and chemical hapten exposure. Time point here: patch test 3, about 24 weeks after DPC sensitization. Treatment noted: therapeutic diphenylcyclopropenone sensitization with weekly scalp DPC. MiXCR was run by TCRdb on the RACE reads, yielding one entry per CDR3 protein. The sample yields roughly 200,000 distinct CDR3 sequences, about 25% seen once. The specimen was whole blood, collected in connection with sensitization to the hapten diphenylcyclopropenone (DPC). These receptor sequences come from a woman between 35 and 50 years old with alopecia areata. Some clones in this sample may be carry-over from other donors' samples.

This clonotype was detected once. The gene calls are TRBV15 and TRBJ2-2, with 11 bases aligning to TRBD1. The CDR3 spans 19 residues. V was clipped by 5 bases and J by 0 bases; unmatched bases: 11. CDR1 is LNHNV, CDR2 YYDKDF, per germline (reference sequence). The CDR3 DNA is TGTGCCACCAGCGGAAAGGGACAGGGGGTTGGTGCGAACACCGGGGAGCTGTTTTTT. Translation gives CATSGKGQGVGANTGELFF.

In its sample, this clonotype was seen many times. The chain carries TRBV20-1 and TRBJ2-1; D is unclear. V shed 4 bases and J shed 6 bases, with 25 bases lying between them. Germline V gene sequence: CDR1 DFQATT, CDR2 SNEGSKA (reference sequence). The CDR3 is made up of 17 amino acids. The CDR3 bases are TGCAGTGCTAAACCCTTTCGCCCCCGTCCCTCTCGCAATGAGCAGTTCTTC. This sequence encodes CSAKPFRPRPSRNEQFF.

The chain has TRBV20-1 and TRBJ2-5; D gene unclear. The CDR3 is 12 residues long. Per the germline V gene, CDR1 is DFQATT and CDR2 is SNEGSKA (reference sequence). V lost 3 bases and J lost 0, with 5 bases in between. CDR3 in amino acids: CSARLDQETQYF. CDR3 sequence (DNA): TGCAGTGCTAGGCTAGACCAAGAGACCCAGTACTTC.

The V gene is TRBV6-1, the J gene TRBJ2-3, with D hard to call. Germline CDR1 MNHNS, CDR2 SASEGT. The ends were cut back, 6 bases at V and 4 bases at J, with 5 bases in the middle. There are 11 residues in the CDR3. CDR3 region: CASRSSDTQYF. In DNA, the CDR3 is TGTGCCAGCAGGTCATCAGATACGCAGTATTTT.

In this sample, this clonotype turned up a few times. The CDR3 region has the DNA TGCAGCGTTGACTCCGGACAGGGCGCAGATACGCAGTATTTT. This encodes CSVDSGQGADTQYF. This chain joins TRBV29-1 and TRBJ2-3; TRBD1 aligns across 8 bases. Per germline, CDR1 SQVTM and CDR2 ANQGSEA. V gave up 3 bases and J gave up 4 bases; unmatched junction bases: 6. The length of the CDR3 is 14 residues.

V usage is TRBV7-9 and J usage is TRBJ1-1; D not resolved. In germline, CDR1 is SEHNR, CDR2 FQNEAQ (reference sequence). V shed 3 bases and J shed 2 bases, with 13 bases lying between them. The CDR3 is made up of 15 amino acids. CDR3 sequence reads: CASSFSVRRNTEAFF. The CDR3 bases are TGTGCCAGCAGCTTCTCCGTTAGACGTAACACTGAAGCTTTCTTT.

This clonotype appeared a few times. The chain recombines TRBV7-2 with TRBJ2-1; D unclear. The CDR3 is 14 amino acids. CDR1 is SGHTA and CDR2 is FQGNSA in the germline V gene. V lost 2 bases to trimming and J lost 6 bases, with 11 bases between them. CDR3 bases: TGTGCCAGCAGCTTATTCAAGTCAACCAATGAGCAGTTCTTC. As protein: CASSLFKSTNEQFF.

This clonotype was picked up a small number of times. This chain uses TRBV7-2 with TRBJ2-7; D may be TRBD2 (6 bases). CDR1 SGHTA and CDR2 FQGNSA come from the germline V gene. V was cut by 5 bases and J by 0 bases, with 20 bases left in between. This CDR3 has 17 residues. The CDR3 bases are TGTGCCAGCAGCCCCCCCCGAGCGGGCCCCAGCTCCTACGAGCAGTACTTC. Protein sequence: CASSPPRAGPSSYEQYF. The whole variable domain, filled in from reference TRBV7-2 and TRBJ2-7, reads GAGVSQSPSNKVTEKGKDVELRCDPISGHTALYWYRQSLGQGLEFLIYFQGNSAPDKSGLPSDRFSAERTGGSVSTLTIQRTQQEDSAVYLCASSPPRAGPSSYEQYFGPGTRLTVT.

J is TRBJ1-2 and V is TRBV18; 7 nucleotides line up with TRBD1. CDR1 is KGHSH and CDR2 is LQKENI in the germline V gene. This CDR3 is built from 19 residues. Unmatched junction bases numbered 17, after V lost 3 bases and J lost 1 base. The CDR3 DNA reads TGTGCCAGCTCACCCATGCCCCAACAGGGACAGTCATTTAACTATGGCTACACCTTC. It codes for CASSPMPQQGQSFNYGYTF.

The V and J genes are TRBV29-1 and TRBJ2-2; 7 bases match TRBD1. V lost 6 bases, J lost 4 bases, and 5 bases stayed unmatched. Looked up from germline, CDR1 is SQVTM and CDR2 is ANQGSEA. The CDR3 runs 13 residues. CDR3 nucleotides: TGCAGCGTCCAAACAGGGGCCACCGGGGAGCTGTTTTTT. Protein sequence: CSVQTGATGELFF.

This clonotype appeared many times. The chain carries TRBV20-1 and TRBJ2-5; D call uncertain. The CDR3 has 12 residues. Germline V gives CDR1 DFQATT, CDR2 SNEGSKA (reference sequence). Trimming removed 6 bases from V and 0 bases from J, with 8 bases in between. The CDR3 DNA sequence: TGCAGTGCGACCCCGAACCAAGAGACCCAGTACTTC. Amino acids: CSATPNQETQYF.

This clonotype is a singleton in its sample. This sequence joins TRBV12-3 or TRBV12-4 and TRBJ2-7; tentative D call: TRBD1 (6 bases). V lost 1 base, J lost 2 bases, and 12 bases lay in between. The CDR3 contains 15 residues. The CDR3 nucleotides read TGTGCCAGCAGTTTAGTTGGACAGCCGACCTACGAGCAGTACTTC. It codes for CASSLVGQPTYEQYF.

The V gene is TRBV18, the J gene TRBJ2-1; D not resolved. This CDR3 is built from 12 residues. CDR1 KGHSH and CDR2 LQKENI come from the germline V gene. Trimming stripped 3 bases from V and 6 bases from J, with 6 bases between. The chain's CDR3 is CASSPAPNEQFF. DNA of the CDR3: TGTGCCAGCTCACCTGCCCCCAATGAGCAGTTCTTC.

This clonotype was picked up one time. V usage is TRBV28 and J usage is TRBJ2-7; 8 bases are a match to TRBD1. Germline V gives CDR1 MDHEN, CDR2 SYDVKM. The CDR3 length is 16 residues. V dropped 5 bases and J dropped 3; count of bases not matched to a gene: 12. The CDR3 here is CASSNLPGQENYEQYF. The CDR3 region has the DNA TGTGCCAGCAGTAACTTACCGGGACAGGAGAACTACGAGCAGTACTTC.

This clonotype has a count of ten or more. The rearrangement joins TRBV4-2 to TRBJ2-1, with 8 bases lining up with TRBD2. The V gene end was trimmed by 0 bases and the J gene end by 4 bases; junction bases not matched to a gene: 2. This CDR3 is 15 amino acids long. Germline V CDR1 and CDR2: LGHNA, YNFKEQ. Written as DNA, the CDR3 is TGTGCCAGCAGCCAAGAGAGCGGGGGATACAATGAGCAGTTCTTC. This sequence encodes CASSQESGGYNEQFF.

This clonotype has a handful of counts. This chain joins TRBV10-3 and TRBJ1-6; a weak D match, TRBD1 (5 bases). V dropped 6 bases and J dropped 0 bases, with 18 bases sitting between them. The CDR3 has 18 amino acids. CDR1 is ENHRY, CDR2 SYGVKD, per germline. CDR3 in amino acids: CAISPQGKASSYNSPLHF. The CDR3 nucleotides are TGTGCCATCAGCCCCCAGGGAAAGGCCAGCTCCTATAATTCACCCCTCCACTTT.

V is TRBV14 and J is TRBJ2-3; the D is unclear. CDR3 length: 11 residues. V lost 1 base and J 12 bases, leaving 8 bases between the germline ends. CDR1 and CDR2 (germline): SGHDN, FVKESK. The CDR3 is CASSQGPYQYF. In DNA form, the CDR3 reads TGTGCCAGCAGCCAAGGGCCCTATCAGTATTTT.

The table lists this clonotype with a count of one. The chain couples TRBV3-1 to TRBJ2-1; TRBD2 agrees at 10 bases. Trimming removed 8 bases from V and 10 bases from J; junction bases left unmatched: 2. This CDR3 is built from 11 residues. Germline lookup yields CDR1 LGHDT and CDR2 YNNKEL (reference sequence). Here the CDR3 reads CASAGLAEQFF. CDR3 sequence (DNA): TGTGCCAGCGCGGGACTAGCGGAGCAGTTCTTC.

This clonotype was picked up a small number of times. The rearrangement joins TRBV12-3 or TRBV12-4 to TRBJ2-3, with a weak D call TRBD1 (6 bases). The CDR3 covers 15 residues. V lost 6 bases and J lost 6, with 19 bases in between. CDR3 coding DNA: TGTGCCAGCAGACGGGGACAACTCTATGCGGATACGCAGTATTTT. Amino acids: CASRRGQLYADTQYF.

This clonotype was picked up many times. This chain links TRBV20-1 with TRBJ2-7; unclear D gene. V was shortened by 3 bases and J by 3 bases, with 6 bases between the two germline ends. Germline V gene sequence: CDR1 DFQATT, CDR2 SNEGSKA (reference sequence). CDR3 length: 11 amino acids. CDR3 loop: CSASEDYEQYF. The DNA of the CDR3 is TGCAGTGCTAGCGAAGACTACGAGCAGTACTTC.

V is TRBV7-2 and J is TRBJ2-5, with D possibly being TRBD1 (5 bases). Germline values: CDR1 SGHTA, CDR2 FQGNSA. The CDR3 runs to 14 residues. Trimming removed 0 bases at V and 5 bases at J, with 10 bases between. The CDR3 protein is CASSLAAGMETQYF. The CDR3 coding sequence is TGTGCCAGCAGCTTAGCGGCAGGGATGGAGACCCAGTACTTC.

This clonotype was recorded a few times. V is TRBV29-1 and J is TRBJ1-2, with 9 bases identical to TRBD1. The germline CDR1 and CDR2 sequences are SQVTM and ANQGSEA. Trimming removed 5 bases from V and 6 bases from J; junction bases left unmatched: 7. The CDR3 is made up of 13 amino acids. The CDR3 spells CSVLGQGRDGYTF. CDR3 nucleotides: TGCAGCGTTTTAGGACAGGGGCGGGATGGCTACACCTTC. Filled out from reference TRBV29-1 and TRBJ1-2, the complete variable domain reads SAVISQKPSRDICQRGTSLTIQCQVDSQVTMMFWYRQQPGQSLTLIATANQGSEATYESGFVIDKFPISRPNLTFSTLTVSNMSPEDSSIYLCSVLGQGRDGYTFGSGTRLTVV.

This clonotype was detected only a few times. The gene calls are TRBV2 and TRBJ2-2; TRBD1 matches at 8 bases. CDR3 length: 13 amino acids. Germline lookup yields CDR1 SNHLY and CDR2 FYNNEI. V dropped 7 bases and J dropped 4; count of bases not matched to a gene: 2. The CDR3 reads CASKGQGTGELFF. Here the CDR3 DNA reads TGTGCCAGCAAAGGACAGGGCACCGGGGAGCTGTTTTTT.

The genes are TRBV12-3 or TRBV12-4 and TRBJ2-3, with D possibly matching TRBD1 (8 bases). The V end was cut by 6 bases, the J end by 3 bases, with 13 bases between. CDR3 size: 14 residues. This CDR3 reads CASSSQGGTDTQYF. The DNA of the CDR3 is TGTGCCAGCAGCTCACAGGGGGGGACAGATACGCAGTATTTT.

The gene calls are TRBV12-3 or TRBV12-4 and TRBJ1-2, with TRBD1 identical over 8 bases. This CDR3 is built from 13 residues. Trimming took 6 bases from V and 8 from J; bases not matched to a gene: 8. CDR3 region: CASSRDRRYGYTF. DNA for the CDR3: TGTGCCAGCAGCCGGGACAGGCGTTACGGCTACACCTTC.

A few counts support this clonotype. This chain uses TRBV20-1 with TRBJ2-2, with D possibly TRBD2 on 6 matching bases. Between the trimmed V and J ends, which lost 0 bases and 2 bases, there was a span of 13 bases. The germline V gene has CDR1 DFQATT and CDR2 SNEGSKA (reference sequence). The CDR3 totals 16 residues. CDR3 DNA: TGCAGTGCTAGAGATGGAGGGGCAGCCAACACCGGGGAGCTGTTTTTT. Translating it yields CSARDGGAANTGELFF.

The chain couples TRBV9 to TRBJ2-2; 11 nucleotides match TRBD2. The V segment lost 3 bases and the J segment 5 bases; nucleotides outside the gene matches: 3. The length of the CDR3 is 15 residues. In germline, CDR1 is SGDLS, CDR2 YYNGEE. The CDR3 spells CASSETSGRTGELFF. The CDR3 bases are TGTGCCAGCAGCGAAACTAGCGGGAGAACCGGGGAGCTGTTTTTT. The full variable domain, rest sourced from reference TRBV9 and TRBJ2-2, is DSGVTQTPKHLITATGQRVTLRCSPRSGDLSVYWYQQSLDQGLQFLIQYYNGEERAKGNILERFSAQQFPDLHSELNLSSLELGDSALYFCASSETSGRTGELFFGEGSRLTVL.

The J gene is TRBJ2-1, the V gene TRBV12-3 or TRBV12-4, with TRBD2 matching over 9 bases. Trimming cost V 1 base and J 5 bases; bases outside gene matches: 6. This CDR3 has 16 residues. The CDR3 DNA follows: TGTGCCAGCAGTTTAGTTTTGACTAGCGGAAACAATGAGCAGTTCTTC. Translated: CASSLVLTSGNNEQFF.

This clonotype showed up just a few times. The genes are TRBV6-2 or TRBV6-3 and TRBJ2-1; 9 nucleotides align to TRBD2. The ends lost 2 bases at V and 4 bases at J; junction bases unmatched: 9. The V gene's germline CDR1 is MNHEY and CDR2 SVGEGT. The CDR3 consists of 17 residues. DNA for the CDR3: TGTGCCAGCAGTTACCCCATAGCGGGAGACCCGTACAATGAGCAGTTCTTC. Translating it yields CASSYPIAGDPYNEQFF.

This clonotype has just a few counts. The V call is TRBV10-3, the J call TRBJ1-1; no definite D call. V was shortened by 0 bases and J by 10 bases, with 9 bases between the two germline ends. This CDR3 is built from 12 residues. The V gene's germline CDR1 is ENHRY and CDR2 SYGVKD. DNA for the CDR3: TGTGCCATCAGTGAGTCTGCCCGTGGAGCTTTCTTT. Translating gives CAISESARGAFF.

This chain links TRBV27 with TRBJ2-2; D gene unclear. In germline, CDR1 is MNHEY, CDR2 SMNVEV (reference sequence). The length of the CDR3 is 15 residues. Between the trimmed V and J ends, which lost 4 bases and 5 bases, there was a span of 14 bases. CDR3 region: CASSSYYDFTGELFF. In nucleotides, the CDR3 is TGTGCCAGCAGTTCCTACTATGACTTTACCGGGGAGCTGTTTTTT.

The chain employs TRBV27 and TRBJ1-4; D is undetermined. The CDR3 is 12 amino acids. The germline V gene encodes CDR1 MNHEY and CDR2 SMNVEV (reference sequence). The V end lost 5 bases, the J end lost 5 bases, and 6 bases lay between the germline ends. CDR3 residues: CASSPLNEKLFF. CDR3 nucleotide sequence: TGTGCCAGCAGTCCACTGAATGAAAAACTGTTTTTT. The whole variable domain, remainder taken from reference TRBV27 and TRBJ1-4, is EAQVTQNPRYLITVTGKKLTVTCSQNMNHEYMSWYRQDPGLGLRQIYYSMNVEVTDKGDVPEGYKVSRKEKRNFPLILESPSPNQTSLYFCASSPLNEKLFFGSGTQLSVL.